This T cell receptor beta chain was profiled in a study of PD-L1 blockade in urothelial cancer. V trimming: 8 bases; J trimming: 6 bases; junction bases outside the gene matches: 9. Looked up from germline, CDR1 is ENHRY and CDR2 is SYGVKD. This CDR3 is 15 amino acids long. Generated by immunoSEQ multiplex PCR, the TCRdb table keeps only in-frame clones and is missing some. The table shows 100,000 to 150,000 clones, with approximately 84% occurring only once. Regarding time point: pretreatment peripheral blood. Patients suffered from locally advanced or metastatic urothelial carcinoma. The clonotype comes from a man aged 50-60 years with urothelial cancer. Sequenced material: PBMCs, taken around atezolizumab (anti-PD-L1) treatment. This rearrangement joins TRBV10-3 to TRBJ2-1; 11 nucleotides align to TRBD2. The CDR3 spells CAILPSGRMGNEQFF. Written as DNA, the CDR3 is TGTGCCATCCTCCCTAGCGGGAGGATGGGCAATGAGCAGTTCTTC.